The 22 T cell receptor beta chains listed next were all sequenced from one sample in a study of shared clonotypes between healthy human individuals (dated by TCRdb to 2020 to 2022). Library creation used the immunoSEQ multiplex PCR assay. What TCRdb holds here is the immuneACCESS table cut down to in-frame rearrangements. Part of the clones is not present; checked against another copy, under half of the missing clones reflect an unresolved V gene, and the others are unexplained. Within this sample are under 350,000 clones, with around 86% of them counted one time only. Clones ranked in the top ten supply roughly 17% of the sample. The sample was memory CD8+ T cells sorted from blood. The cell subset or site label corresponds to: CD45RO+ cells pooled with CCR7-negative TemRA cells. The origin of the receptors is a man in his late teens or twenties in good health.

The chain is built from TRBV7-2 and TRBJ2-7, with D perhaps TRBD2 (6 bases). This CDR3 spans 16 amino acids. Trimming left V 0 bases short and J 3 bases short, with 15 bases between. Germline CDR1 and CDR2: SGHTA and FQGNSA. The CDR3 loop is CASSLATAWEDYEQYF. CDR3 sequence (DNA): TGTGCCAGCAGCTTAGCCACAGCATGGGAGGACTACGAGCAGTACTTC.

V gene TRBV2 combines with J gene TRBJ1-2; tentatively, D is TRBD1 (5 bases). This CDR3 is built from 12 residues. The germline gives CDR1 SNHLY, CDR2 FYNNEI. V lost 3 bases and J 8 bases, leaving 10 bases between the germline ends. The CDR3, as DNA: TGTGCCAGCAGTGACAGGGTAGAGGGCTACACCTTC. This sequence encodes CASSDRVEGYTF. The variable domain in full, completed from reference TRBV2 and TRBJ1-2, reads EPEVTQTPSHQVTQMGQEVILRCVPISNHLYFYWYRQILGQKVEFLVSFYNNEISEKSEIFDDQFSVERPDGSNFTLKIRSTKLEDSAMYFCASSDRVEGYTFGSGTRLTVV.

This rearrangement joins TRBV4-1 to TRBJ2-5; maybe TRBD1 (6 bases). The CDR3 is 16 residues long. Trimming shortened V by 2 bases and J by 3 bases, and 16 bases separated the two germline ends. The V gene's germline CDR1 is MGHRA and CDR2 YSYEKL. CDR3 nucleotides: TGCGCCAGCAGCCAATATTACTCAGGGGTCGAAGAGACCCAGTACTTC. Translation: CASSQYYSGVEETQYF.

The chain uses TRBV5-1 and TRBJ2-1; D gene ambiguous. Trimming left V 2 bases short and J 0 bases short, with 9 bases between. The CDR3 is 15 residues long. The V gene's germline CDR1 is SGHRS and CDR2 YFSETQ. The CDR3 region is CASSFDGSSYNEQFF. Here the CDR3 DNA reads TGCGCCAGCAGCTTTGACGGGTCCTCCTACAATGAGCAGTTCTTC.

The V call is TRBV7-8, the J call TRBJ2-7; TRBD2 matches 16 bases. Germline V lookup: CDR1 SGHVS, CDR2 FQNEAQ. The CDR3 loop spans 17 amino acids. V trimming: 4 bases; J trimming: 5 bases; junction bases outside the gene matches: 8. The CDR3 sequence: CASSSQGLAGGRNEQYF. DNA of the CDR3: TGTGCCAGCAGCTCCCAGGGACTAGCGGGAGGGCGAAACGAGCAGTACTTC.

The chain has TRBV7-2 and TRBJ2-7, with TRBD2 matching 7 bases. The CDR3 has 13 amino acids. V gave up 5 bases and J gave up 6 bases; unmatched junction bases: 7. The germline V gene encodes CDR1 SGHTA and CDR2 FQGNSA. CDR3 nucleotide sequence: TGTGCCAGCAGCATGGGACTATCGGGCGAGCAGTACTTC. Encoded protein: CASSMGLSGEQYF.

The V call is TRBV28, the J call TRBJ2-7; 8 bases align to TRBD2. This CDR3 is 16 amino acids long. Germline CDR1 MDHEN, CDR2 SYDVKM. V lost 3 bases and J lost 2; bases outside the gene matches: 9. The CDR3 sequence is CASSFGPAGGPYEQYF. As DNA, the CDR3 is TGTGCCAGCAGTTTTGGGCCGGCGGGGGGCCCCTACGAGCAGTACTTC.

This chain uses TRBV27 with TRBJ2-7; D might be TRBD1 (6 bases). V gave up 3 bases and J gave up 6 bases, with 9 bases separating them. Germline CDR1 reads MNHEY; CDR2 reads SMNVEV (reference sequence). The CDR3 covers 12 residues. CDR3 coding DNA: TGTGCCAGCAGTTTTGGGGGCGGCGAGCAGTACTTC. The encoded protein is CASSFGGGEQYF.

This sequence joins TRBV2 and TRBJ2-1; 7 bases map to TRBD2. The CDR3 spans 13 residues. The V segment lost 3 bases and the J segment 8 bases; nucleotides outside the gene matches: 4. Per germline, CDR1 SNHLY and CDR2 FYNNEI. CDR3 residues: CASSDSGGDEQFF. The CDR3 nucleotides read TGTGCCAGCAGTGACTCGGGAGGCGATGAGCAGTTCTTC. Full variable domain (missing parts from reference TRBV2 and TRBJ2-1): EPEVTQTPSHQVTQMGQEVILRCVPISNHLYFYWYRQILGQKVEFLVSFYNNEISEKSEIFDDQFSVERPDGSNFTLKIRSTKLEDSAMYFCASSDSGGDEQFFGPGTRLTVL.

In this sample, this clone turned up once. CDR3 loop: CASSKTGADTQYF. For the CDR3, the DNA is TGTGCCAGCAGCAAGACAGGGGCAGATACGCAGTATTTT. The chain uses TRBV9 and TRBJ2-3; 8 bases map to TRBD1. V shed 4 bases and J 4 bases; nucleotides not matched to a gene: 2. This CDR3 spans 13 amino acids. Germline assignment: CDR1 SGDLS and CDR2 YYNGEE.

This clone was seen a few times. CDR3 sequence: CSVLPSGQGTGELFF. The CDR3 DNA sequence: TGCAGCGTCCTCCCCTCGGGGCAGGGGACCGGGGAGCTGTTTTTT. The V and J genes are TRBV29-1 and TRBJ2-2, with D maybe TRBD1 (6 bases). Deletions cut 6 bases from V and 5 bases from J, with 19 bases between. CDR1 and CDR2 (germline): SQVTM, ANQGSEA. The CDR3 is 15 residues long.

The rearrangement joins TRBV6-4 to TRBJ2-2; D gene ambiguous. The germline gives CDR1 MRHNA, CDR2 SNTAGT. This CDR3 comprises 15 residues. Trimming shortened V by 5 bases and J by 3 bases, and 13 bases separated the two germline ends. The CDR3 sequence is CASSPSFGDTGELFF. The CDR3 DNA is TGTGCCAGCAGTCCGTCCTTCGGCGACACCGGGGAGCTGTTTTTT.

The chain joins TRBV7-9 to TRBJ2-7; D unclear. Germline CDR1 and CDR2: SEHNR and FQNEAQ (reference sequence). Trimming left V 0 bases short and J 1 base short, with 4 bases between. The CDR3 contains 13 residues. This CDR3 is CASSLAESYEQYF. In DNA, the CDR3 is TGTGCCAGCAGCTTAGCAGAATCCTACGAGCAGTACTTC. Full variable domain (outside the CDR3, taken from reference TRBV7-9 and TRBJ2-7): DTGVSQNPRHKITKRGQNVTFRCDPISEHNRLYWYRQTLGQGPEFLTYFQNEAQLEKSRLLSDRFSAERPKGSFSTLEIQRTEQGDSAMYLCASSLAESYEQYFGPGTRLTVT.

The chain links TRBV4-3 to TRBJ2-1, with TRBD2 as a possible D gene (5 bases). Looked up from germline, CDR1 is LGHNA and CDR2 is YSLEER. This CDR3 spans 17 amino acids. V was shortened by 3 bases and J by 4 bases, with 19 bases between the two germline ends. Written as DNA, the CDR3 is TGCGCCAGCAGCCATTGGCGCGCGGCCCCGGGGTACAATGAGCAGTTCTTC. Translating gives CASSHWRAAPGYNEQFF.

V usage is TRBV27 and J usage is TRBJ1-6; D gene unclear. The CDR3 sequence is 13 residues long. In germline, CDR1 is MNHEY, CDR2 SMNVEV (reference sequence). Trimming cost V 8 bases and J 2 bases, with 7 bases left between them. The CDR3 DNA follows: TGTGCCAGCGCTCAGACCTATAATTCACCCCTCCACTTT. Translated: CASAQTYNSPLHF.

The chain carries TRBV10-3 and TRBJ2-7; D is perhaps TRBD1 (5 bases). The CDR3 is made up of 15 amino acids. Germline V lookup: CDR1 ENHRY, CDR2 SYGVKD. Trimming shortened V by 2 bases and J by 5 bases, and 16 bases separated the two germline ends. CDR3 region: CAISEPYTGVHEQYF. In nucleotides, the CDR3 is TGTGCCATCAGTGAGCCCTACACAGGAGTCCACGAGCAGTACTTC.

The chain carries TRBV4-1 and TRBJ1-1; D not certain. The V gene lost 0 bases and the J gene lost 9 bases, with 14 bases spanning the gap. Germline V gene lookup returns CDR1 MGHRA and CDR2 YSYEKL. The CDR3 spans 14 residues. The CDR3 coding sequence is TGCGCCAGCAGCCAAGATAGGTCCGGGGAACAAGCTTTCTTT. It is translated as CASSQDRSGEQAFF.

The chain employs TRBV4-1 and TRBJ2-6; a weak D match, TRBD2 (7 bases). V was shortened by 7 bases and J by 1 base, with 26 bases between the two germline ends. This CDR3 is 20 amino acids long. Germline V gives CDR1 MGHRA, CDR2 YSYEKL. In DNA form, the CDR3 reads TGCGCCAGCACCCTCAGGGAGGGGGTCCTACCTATTTCTGGGGCCAACGTCCTGACTTTC. As protein: CASTLREGVLPISGANVLTF.

This clone was picked up a small number of times. Written as DNA, the CDR3 is TGCGCCAGCAGCGACAGTAACATGAACACTGAAGCTTTCTTT. Translating gives CASSDSNMNTEAFF. The rearrangement joins TRBV4-1 to TRBJ1-1; weak D call: TRBD1 (5 bases). Germline CDR1 MGHRA, CDR2 YSYEKL. Trimming shortened V by 5 bases and J by 0 bases, and 10 bases separated the two germline ends. The CDR3 runs to 14 residues.

The chain joins TRBV7-9 to TRBJ2-7; D gene uncertain. Germline lookup yields CDR1 SEHNR and CDR2 FQNEAQ (reference sequence). V lost 3 bases and J 3 bases, leaving 9 bases between the germline ends. This CDR3 region has 13 residues. CDR3 sequence: CASSFGPNYEQYF. The DNA of the CDR3 is TGTGCCAGCAGCTTTGGCCCGAACTACGAGCAGTACTTC.

V is TRBV13 and J is TRBJ1-4; 7 bases line up with TRBD1. Germline V gene data show CDR1 as PRHDT and CDR2 as FYEKMQ (reference sequence). The CDR3 runs 15 residues. V was pared by 4 bases and J by 7 bases, with 9 bases of the junction left unmatched. The CDR3 sequence: CASSSTGELGEKLFF. CDR3 coding DNA: TGTGCCAGCAGCTCCACAGGGGAATTGGGTGAAAAACTGTTTTTT.

The chain links TRBV7-2 to TRBJ1-5; TRBD1 might be the D (6 bases). V gave up 1 base and J gave up 7 bases, with 8 bases separating them. Germline values: CDR1 SGHTA, CDR2 FQGNSA. The CDR3 totals 13 residues. CDR3 bases: TGTGCCAGCAGCTTAGGACAGGCCCAGCCCCAGCATTTT. Residues: CASSLGQAQPQHF. Full variable domain (rest looked up from reference TRBV7-2 and TRBJ1-5): GAGVSQSPSNKVTEKGKDVELRCDPISGHTALYWYRQSLGQGLEFLIYFQGNSAPDKSGLPSDRFSAERTGGSVSTLTIQRTQQEDSAVYLCASSLGQAQPQHFGDGTRLSIL.